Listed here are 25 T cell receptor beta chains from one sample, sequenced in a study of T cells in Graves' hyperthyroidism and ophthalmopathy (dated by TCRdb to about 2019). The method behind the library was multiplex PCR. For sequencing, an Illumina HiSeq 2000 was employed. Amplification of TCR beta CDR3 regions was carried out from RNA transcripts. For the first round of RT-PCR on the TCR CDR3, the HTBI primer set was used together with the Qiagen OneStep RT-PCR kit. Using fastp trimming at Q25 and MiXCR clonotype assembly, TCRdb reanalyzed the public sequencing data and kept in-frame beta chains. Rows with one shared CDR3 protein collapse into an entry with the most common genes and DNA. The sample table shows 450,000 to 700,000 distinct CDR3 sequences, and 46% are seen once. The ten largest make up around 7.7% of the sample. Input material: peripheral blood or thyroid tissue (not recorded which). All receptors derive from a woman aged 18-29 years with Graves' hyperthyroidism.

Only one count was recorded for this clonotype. The CDR3 spells CASSAGTSGTQHF. DNA of the CDR3: TGTGCCAGCAGTGCCGGGACTAGCGGGACCCAGCATTTT. The rearrangement links TRBV6-1 to TRBJ1-5; perhaps TRBD1 as D (5 bases). The V and J ends lost 4 bases and 11 bases respectively, with 15 bases between them. The germline V gene has CDR1 MNHNS and CDR2 SASEGT. The length of the CDR3 is 13 residues.

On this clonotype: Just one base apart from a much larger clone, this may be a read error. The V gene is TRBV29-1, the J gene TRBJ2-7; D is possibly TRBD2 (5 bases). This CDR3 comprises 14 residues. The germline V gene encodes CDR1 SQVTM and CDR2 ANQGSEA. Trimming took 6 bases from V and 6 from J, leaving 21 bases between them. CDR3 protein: CSVRSGQEACEQYF. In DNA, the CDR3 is TGCAGCGTCAGATCTGGGCAGGAGGCATGCGAGCAGTACTTC.

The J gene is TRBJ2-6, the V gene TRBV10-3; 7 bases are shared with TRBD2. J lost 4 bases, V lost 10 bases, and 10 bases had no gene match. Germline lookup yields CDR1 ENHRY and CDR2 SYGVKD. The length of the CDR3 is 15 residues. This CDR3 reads CATLNSAGGANVLTF. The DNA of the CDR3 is TGTGCCACACTAAACTCAGCGGGAGGGGCCAACGTCCTGACTTTC.

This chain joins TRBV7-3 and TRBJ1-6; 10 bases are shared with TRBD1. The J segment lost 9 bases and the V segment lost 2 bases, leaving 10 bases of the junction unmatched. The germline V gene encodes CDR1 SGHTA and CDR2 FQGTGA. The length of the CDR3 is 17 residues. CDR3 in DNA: TGTGCCAGCAGCTTAGACGGACAGGGGGAACGGGGTTCACCCCTCCACTTT. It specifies CASSLDGQGERGSPLHF.

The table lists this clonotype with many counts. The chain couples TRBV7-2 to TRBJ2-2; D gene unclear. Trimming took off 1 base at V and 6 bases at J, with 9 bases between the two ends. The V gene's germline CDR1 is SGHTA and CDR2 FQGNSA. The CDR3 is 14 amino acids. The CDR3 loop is CASSLERVAGELFF. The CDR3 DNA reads TGTGCCAGCAGCTTAGAAAGGGTGGCCGGGGAGCTGTTTTTT. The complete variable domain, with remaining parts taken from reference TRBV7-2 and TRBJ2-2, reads GAGVSQSPSNKVTEKGKDVELRCDPISGHTALYWYRQSLGQGLEFLIYFQGNSAPDKSGLPSDRFSAERTGGSVSTLTIQRTQQEDSAVYLCASSLERVAGELFFGEGSRLTVL.

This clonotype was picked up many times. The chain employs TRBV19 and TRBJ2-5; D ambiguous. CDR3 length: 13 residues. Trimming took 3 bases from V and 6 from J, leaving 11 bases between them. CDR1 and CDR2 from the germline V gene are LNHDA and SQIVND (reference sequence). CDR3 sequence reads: CASSISERKTQYF. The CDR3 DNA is TGTGCCAGTAGTATTTCCGAACGTAAGACCCAGTACTTC.

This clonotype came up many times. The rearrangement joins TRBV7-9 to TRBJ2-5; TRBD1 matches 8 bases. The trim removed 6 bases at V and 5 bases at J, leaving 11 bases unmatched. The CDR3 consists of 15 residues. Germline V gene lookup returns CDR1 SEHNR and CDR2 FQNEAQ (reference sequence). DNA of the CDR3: TGTGCCAGCAGACCCGGACAGGGAGCTTGGGAGACCCAGTACTTC. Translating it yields CASRPGQGAWETQYF.

CDR3 sequence reads: CASSVGGWGEAFF. The DNA for the CDR3 is TGTGCCAGCAGCGTAGGCGGGTGGGGCGAAGCTTTCTTT. The rearrangement links TRBV9 to TRBJ1-1, with D possibly matching TRBD1 (5 bases). The CDR3 totals 13 residues. Deletions cut 0 bases from V and 8 bases from J, with 11 bases between. CDR1 SGDLS and CDR2 YYNGEE come from the germline V gene.

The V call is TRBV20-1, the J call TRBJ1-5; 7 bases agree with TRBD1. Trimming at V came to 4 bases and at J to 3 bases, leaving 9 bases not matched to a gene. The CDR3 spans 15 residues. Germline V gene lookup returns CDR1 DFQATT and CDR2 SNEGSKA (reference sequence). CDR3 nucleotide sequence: TGCAGTGCTACCATCCAGGGGGGTTTCAATCAGCCCCAGCATTTT. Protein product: CSATIQGGFNQPQHF.

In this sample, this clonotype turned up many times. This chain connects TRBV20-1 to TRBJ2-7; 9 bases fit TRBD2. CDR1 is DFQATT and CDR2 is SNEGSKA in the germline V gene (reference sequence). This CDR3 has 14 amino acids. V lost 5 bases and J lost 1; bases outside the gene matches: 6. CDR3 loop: CSAPVAGESYEQYF. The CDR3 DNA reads TGCAGTGCTCCCGTAGCGGGAGAGTCCTACGAGCAGTACTTC.

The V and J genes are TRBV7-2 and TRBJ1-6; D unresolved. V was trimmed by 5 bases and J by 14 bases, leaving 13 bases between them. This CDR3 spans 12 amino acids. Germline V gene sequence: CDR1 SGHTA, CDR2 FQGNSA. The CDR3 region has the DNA TGTGCCAGCAGCGCAGTAGTCAAGACCCTCCACTTT. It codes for CASSAVVKTLHF.

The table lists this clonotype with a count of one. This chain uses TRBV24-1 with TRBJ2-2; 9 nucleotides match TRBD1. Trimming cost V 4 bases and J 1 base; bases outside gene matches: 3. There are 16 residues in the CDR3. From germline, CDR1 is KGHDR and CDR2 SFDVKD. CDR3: CATSDPTGGNTGELFF. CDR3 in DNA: TGTGCCACCAGTGACCCGACAGGGGGGAACACCGGGGAGCTGTTTTTT.

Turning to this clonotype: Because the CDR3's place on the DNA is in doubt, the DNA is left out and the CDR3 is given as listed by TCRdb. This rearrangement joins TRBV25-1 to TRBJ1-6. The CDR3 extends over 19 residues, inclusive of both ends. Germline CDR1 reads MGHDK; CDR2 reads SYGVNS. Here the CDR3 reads CASSELCSARSLGESPLHF.

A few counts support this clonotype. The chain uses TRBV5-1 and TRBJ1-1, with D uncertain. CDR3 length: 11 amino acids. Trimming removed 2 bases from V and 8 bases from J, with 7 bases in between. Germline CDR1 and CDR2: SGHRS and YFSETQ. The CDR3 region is CASSFDQEAFF. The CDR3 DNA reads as TGCGCCAGCAGCTTTGACCAAGAAGCTTTCTTT.

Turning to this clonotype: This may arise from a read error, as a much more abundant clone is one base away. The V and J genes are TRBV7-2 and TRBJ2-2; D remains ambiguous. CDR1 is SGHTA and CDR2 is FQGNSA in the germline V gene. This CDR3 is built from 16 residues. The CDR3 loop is CASSKDQTSPTGELFF. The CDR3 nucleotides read TGCGCCAGCAGCAAAGATCAGACCTCCCCAACCGGGGAGCTGTTTTTT.

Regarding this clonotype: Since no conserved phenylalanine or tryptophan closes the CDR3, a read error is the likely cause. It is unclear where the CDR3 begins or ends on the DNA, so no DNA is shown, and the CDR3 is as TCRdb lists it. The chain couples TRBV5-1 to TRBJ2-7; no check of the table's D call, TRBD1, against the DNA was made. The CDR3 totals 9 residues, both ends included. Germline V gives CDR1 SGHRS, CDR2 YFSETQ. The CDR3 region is CASSLDRDR.

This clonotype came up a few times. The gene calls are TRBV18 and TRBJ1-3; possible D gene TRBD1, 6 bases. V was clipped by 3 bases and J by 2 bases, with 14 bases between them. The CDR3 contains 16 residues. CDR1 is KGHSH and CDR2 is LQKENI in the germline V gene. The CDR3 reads CASSPITGTTGNTIYF. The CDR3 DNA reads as TGTGCCAGCTCACCTATCACCGGGACAACTGGAAACACCATATATTTT.

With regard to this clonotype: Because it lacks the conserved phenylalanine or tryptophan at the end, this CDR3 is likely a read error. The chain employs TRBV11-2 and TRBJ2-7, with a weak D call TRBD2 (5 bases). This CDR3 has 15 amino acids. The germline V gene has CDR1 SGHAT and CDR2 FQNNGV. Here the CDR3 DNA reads TGCGCCAGCAGCCAAGATAGGGCCGGGACCTACGAGCAGTACCTC. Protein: CASSQDRAGTYEQYL.

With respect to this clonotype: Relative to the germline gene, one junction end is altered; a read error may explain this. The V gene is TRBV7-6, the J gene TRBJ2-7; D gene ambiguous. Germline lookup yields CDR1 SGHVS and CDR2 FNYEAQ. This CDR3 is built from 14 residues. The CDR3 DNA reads TGTACCAGCAGCGTGGCACCGGATGCCTACGAGCAGTACTTC. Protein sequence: CTSSVAPDAYEQYF.

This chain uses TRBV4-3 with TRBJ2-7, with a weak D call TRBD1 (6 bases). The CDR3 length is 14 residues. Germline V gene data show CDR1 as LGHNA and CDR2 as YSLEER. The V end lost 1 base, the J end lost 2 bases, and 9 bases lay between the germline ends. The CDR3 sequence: CASSQVSGAYEQYF. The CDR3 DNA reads TGCGCCAGCAGCCAAGTTTCAGGGGCCTACGAGCAGTACTTC.

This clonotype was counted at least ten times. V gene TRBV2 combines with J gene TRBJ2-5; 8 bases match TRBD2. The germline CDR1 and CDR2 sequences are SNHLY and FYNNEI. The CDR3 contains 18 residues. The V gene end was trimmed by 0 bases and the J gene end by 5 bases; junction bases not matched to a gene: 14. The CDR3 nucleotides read TGTGCCAGCAGTGAAGCCCTATTATGGGCGGGAGGTTGGGAGACCCAGTACTTC. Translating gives CASSEALLWAGGWETQYF.

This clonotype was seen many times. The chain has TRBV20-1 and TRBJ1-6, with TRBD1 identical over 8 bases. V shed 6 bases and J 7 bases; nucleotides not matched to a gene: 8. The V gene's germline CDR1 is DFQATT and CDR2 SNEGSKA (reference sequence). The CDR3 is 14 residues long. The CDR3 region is CSAPGQATNSPLHF. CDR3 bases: TGCAGTGCCCCGGGACAGGCAACCAATTCACCCCTCCACTTT.

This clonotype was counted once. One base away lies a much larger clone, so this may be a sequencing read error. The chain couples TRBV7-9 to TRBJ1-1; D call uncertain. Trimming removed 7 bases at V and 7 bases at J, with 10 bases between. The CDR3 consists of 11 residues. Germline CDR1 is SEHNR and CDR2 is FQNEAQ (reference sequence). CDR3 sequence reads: CASIHNSEAFF. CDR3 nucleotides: TGTGCCAGCATCCATAATAGTGAAGCTTTCTTT.

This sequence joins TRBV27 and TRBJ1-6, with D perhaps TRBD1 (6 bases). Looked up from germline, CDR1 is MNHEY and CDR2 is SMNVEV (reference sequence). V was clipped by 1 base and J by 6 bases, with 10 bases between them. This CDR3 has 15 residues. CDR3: CASSLLGAANSPLHF. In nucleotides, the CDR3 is TGTGCCAGCAGTTTATTGGGGGCTGCTAATTCACCCCTCCACTTT.

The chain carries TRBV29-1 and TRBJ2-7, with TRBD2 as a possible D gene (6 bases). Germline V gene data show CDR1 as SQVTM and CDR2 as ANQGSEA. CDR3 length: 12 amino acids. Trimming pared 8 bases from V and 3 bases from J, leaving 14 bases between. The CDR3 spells CSLDSSGYEQYF. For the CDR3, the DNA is TGCAGCTTAGACAGTAGCGGCTACGAGCAGTACTTC.